This TCR beta chain originates from a study of T cell repertoires in cytomegalovirus infection. On the study more broadly: Public TCR beta signatures provided an indication of both CMV infection and a matching HLA type. Broader study findings: Across the ex vivo response, the dominant clonotypes were HLA-C-restricted CMV-specific TCR beta clonotypes.

TCRdb independently ran MiXCR on the reads; one entry per CDR3 protein. The data contain around 630,000 distinct CDR3 sequences, approximately 24% of them singletons. From germline, CDR1 is LNHDA and CDR2 SQIVND (reference sequence). This CDR3 is 14 amino acids long. With regard to this clonotype: The antigen is not known. Compared with germline, one end of the junction differs, possibly owing to a read error.

This receptor was obtained from a human donor in good health (CMV status not recorded). Some clones in this sample may be carry-over from other donors' samples. This chain joins TRBV19 and TRBJ1-1; a possible D gene is TRBD1 (5 bases). Sequencing used CD8+ T cells from PBMCs. The CDR3 sequence is CAGSISGTGTEAFF. The CDR3 DNA is TGTGCCGGTAGTATATCAGGGACGGGAACTGAAGCTTTCTTT.